The entry that follows covers one TCR beta chain sequence. These data originate in a study of cytomegalovirus exposure and HLA in healthy donors. Libraries were prepared by immunoSEQ multiplex PCR; TCRdb keeps only in-frame clonotypes and omits some of them. The sample contains about 200,000 clones, less than 85% of which appear only once. The sequence derives from a young woman in good health and CMV-seronegative. The source material was PBMCs.

CDR3 nucleotide sequence: TGTGCCAGCAGACGAGTTCGGACTAGCGGGACATACGAGCAGTACTTC. The encoded protein is CASRRVRTSGTYEQYF. The V gene is TRBV2, the J gene TRBJ2-7; 12 bases are shared with TRBD2. Trimming at V came to 6 bases and at J to 4 bases, leaving 10 bases not matched to a gene. The CDR3 totals 16 residues. CDR1 and CDR2 (germline): SNHLY, FYNNEI.